This T cell receptor beta chain was documented in a study of T cell responses to AZD1222 COVID-19 vaccine. Study information: It was second doses at about 4 or about 12 weeks that were pooled.

The protocol was immunoSEQ multiplex PCR, while the TCRdb copy is restricted to in-frame clones and leaves out a portion. The sample lists approximately 120,000 clones; more than 80% were seen once. The germline gives CDR1 MGHRA, CDR2 YSYEKL. The CDR3 is 12 amino acids. The V end was cut by 8 bases, the J end by 2 bases, with 7 bases between. Here the sequenced sample was peripheral blood, taken on day 0 of AZD1222 vaccination. The genes are TRBV4-1 and TRBJ2-1; tentative D call: TRBD2 (5 bases). The TCR originated in an adult in good health. The CDR3 DNA is TGCGCCAGCGCGGGCGCCTACAATGAGCAGTTCTTC. Translation: CASAGAYNEQFF.